Following are 32 T cell receptor beta chains from one sample sequenced in a study of T cells in Graves' hyperthyroidism and ophthalmopathy. Researchers amplified the TCR beta CDR3 regions from RNA transcripts. During a first-round RT-PCR of the TCR CDR3, the HTBI primer set was used. TCRdb ran MiXCR on the multiplex PCR reads and lists one entry per CDR3 protein. Of 600,000 or so distinct CDR3 sequences in the sample, 46% are singletons; the top ten hold 6.5% to 9%. Sequencing input: peripheral blood or thyroid tissue (not recorded which). These TCRs come from a woman aged 18-29 years with Graves' hyperthyroidism.

Remarks on this clonotype: At one end, the junction sequence differs from germline, possibly due to a read error. This rearrangement joins TRBV10-3 to TRBJ1-6; D gene ambiguous. This CDR3 has 17 amino acids. Germline lookup yields CDR1 ENHRY and CDR2 SYGVKD. CDR3 protein: CASSYSQASSYNSPLHF. CDR3 nucleotides: TGTGCCAGCAGTTACAGCCAGGCGAGCTCCTATAATTCACCCCTCCACTTT.

This clonotype has a handful of counts. The chain carries TRBV7-2 and TRBJ2-7; 7 bases are a match to TRBD2. CDR1 is SGHTA, CDR2 FQGNSA, per germline. The V gene end was trimmed by 3 bases and the J gene end by 4 bases; junction bases not matched to a gene: 3. The CDR3 runs to 13 residues. The CDR3 coding sequence is TGTGCCAGCAGCTTTAGCGGGTTTTACGAGCAGTACTTC. Translating it yields CASSFSGFYEQYF.

This clonotype was recorded many times. V gene TRBV10-3 combines with J gene TRBJ1-4; 10 bases are a match to TRBD1. Germline CDR1 ENHRY, CDR2 SYGVKD. This CDR3 region has 13 residues. Trimming at V came to 6 bases and at J to 7 bases, leaving 2 bases not matched to a gene. CDR3: CAIRTGGTEKLFF. DNA for the CDR3: TGTGCCATCAGGACAGGGGGCACTGAAAAACTGTTTTTT.

In its sample, this clonotype was seen many times. The rearrangement uses TRBV24-1 and TRBJ2-5; possible D gene TRBD2, 5 bases. The V end lost 1 base, the J end lost 5 bases, and 16 bases lay between the germline ends. Germline V gives CDR1 KGHDR, CDR2 SFDVKD. CDR3 length: 16 residues. CDR3 region: CATSDFVGGSGETQYF. The CDR3 region has the DNA TGTGCCACCAGTGATTTCGTTGGAGGAAGTGGGGAGACCCAGTACTTC.

This clonotype was observed at least ten times. The gene calls are TRBV12-3 or TRBV12-4 and TRBJ2-2, with D uncertain. V shed 5 bases and J shed 0 bases, with 7 bases lying between them. This CDR3 is 14 amino acids long. The CDR3 spells CASSLYTNTGELFF. In nucleotides, the CDR3 is TGTGCCAGCAGTCTATACACGAACACCGGGGAGCTGTTTTTT.

Ten or more counts support this clonotype. This sequence joins TRBV7-9 and TRBJ1-4, with D possibly being TRBD1 (6 bases). CDR3 length: 15 amino acids. CDR1 is SEHNR and CDR2 is FQNEAQ in the germline V gene (reference sequence). V was pared by 1 base and J by 16 bases, with 22 bases between. The CDR3 DNA reads TGTGCCAGCAGCTTAGGGACAGCTAAAGTTGAAAAGAGGTTTTTT. It is translated as CASSLGTAKVEKRFF.

This sequence joins TRBV7-9 and TRBJ2-7; 8 positions agree with TRBD2. The V and J ends lost 6 bases and 0 bases, in that order; junction bases with no gene match: 10. This CDR3 is 16 amino acids long. CDR1 SEHNR and CDR2 FQNEAQ come from the germline V gene (reference sequence). The CDR3 coding sequence is TGTGCCAGCAGTCCTTCTCTAGCGGGCCCCTCCTACGAGCAGTACTTC. Amino acids: CASSPSLAGPSYEQYF. The complete variable domain, with remaining parts taken from reference TRBV7-9 and TRBJ2-7, reads DTGVSQNPRHKITKRGQNVTFRCDPISEHNRLYWYRQTLGQGPEFLTYFQNEAQLEKSRLLSDRFSAERPKGSFSTLEIQRTEQGDSAMYLCASSPSLAGPSYEQYFGPGTRLTVT.

V usage is TRBV25-1 and J usage is TRBJ1-2, with D uncertain. The CDR3 covers 16 residues. Germline CDR1 and CDR2: MGHDK and SYGVNS. V was clipped by 0 bases and J by 4 bases, with 15 bases between them. CDR3 DNA sequence: TGTGCCAGCAGTGAATATTTGGGAGTGGACGGCTATGGCTACACCTTC. This codes for CASSEYLGVDGYGYTF.

With regard to this clonotype: This could be a read error, since a much larger clone is one nucleotide away. This sequence joins TRBV15 and TRBJ1-6; maybe TRBD1 (6 bases). Trimming left V 5 bases short and J 7 bases short, with 9 bases between. Germline assignment: CDR1 LNHNV and CDR2 YYDKDF (reference sequence). The length of the CDR3 is 13 residues. CDR3 sequence: CATSLGQNSPLHF. CDR3 bases: TGTGCCACCAGCCTAGGACAGAATTCACCCCTCCACTTT.

The chain couples TRBV6-5 to TRBJ1-2; the D gene is possibly TRBD1 (5 bases). Trimming pared 5 bases from V and 3 bases from J, leaving 10 bases between. In germline, CDR1 is MNHEY, CDR2 SVGAGI. CDR3 size: 13 residues. CDR3 DNA: TGTGCCAGCAGTCCCTGGGGGGACTATGGCTACACCTTC. Translating it yields CASSPWGDYGYTF.

Concerning this clonotype: This could be a read error, since a much larger clone is one nucleotide away. The chain couples TRBV7-2 to TRBJ1-2; D gene ambiguous. The CDR3 extends over 15 amino acids. Germline values: CDR1 SGHTA, CDR2 FQGNSA. CDR3 residues: CASSLAIQLDYGYAF. The CDR3 nucleotides are TGTGCCAGCAGCTTAGCGATCCAGTTGGACTATGGCTACGCCTTC.

This clonotype has ten or more counts. This rearrangement joins TRBV10-3 to TRBJ1-1, with 7 nucleotides matching TRBD1. This CDR3 comprises 15 residues. Germline lookup yields CDR1 ENHRY and CDR2 SYGVKD. Germline trimming cut 7 bases from V and 2 bases from J; bases unmatched to any gene: 10. As DNA, the CDR3 is TGTGCCATCAAGCCCACGGGGGACAGCAACACTGAAGCTTTCTTT. Amino acid sequence: CAIKPTGDSNTEAFF.

The table lists this clonotype with a count of one. The chain is built from TRBV9 and TRBJ1-4, with 8 bases matching TRBD1. V lost 5 bases to trimming and J lost 5 bases; unmatched junction nucleotides: 8. The CDR3 spans 15 residues. Germline CDR1 is SGDLS and CDR2 is YYNGEE. DNA of the CDR3: TGTGCCAGCAGTTTATGGGGACAGGTCAATGAAAAACTGTTTTTT. Translation gives CASSLWGQVNEKLFF.

This clonotype came up many times. The chain uses TRBV7-9 and TRBJ1-3, with D possibly being TRBD1 (5 bases). Germline V CDR1 and CDR2: SEHNR, FQNEAQ (reference sequence). Trimming removed 6 bases at V and 0 bases at J, with 12 bases between. The CDR3 runs 15 residues. The CDR3 DNA reads as TGTGCCAGCAGGGACACCCCAAACTCTGGAAACACCATATATTTT. It encodes CASRDTPNSGNTIYF.

The chain carries TRBV10-3 and TRBJ2-7; TRBD1 or TRBD2 may be the D gene (6 bases each). V lost 11 bases to trimming and J lost 4 bases, with 21 bases between them. Germline V CDR1 and CDR2: ENHRY, SYGVKD. This CDR3 is built from 14 residues. CDR3 sequence (DNA): TGTGCCCTCGGGGCGGGACACGAACGATACGAGCAGTACTTC. Protein sequence: CALGAGHERYEQYF.

This clonotype was recorded once. This sequence may be a read error, since a much larger clone differs from it by one base. The V call is TRBV7-8, the J call TRBJ2-7; 8 bases agree with TRBD1. The CDR3 totals 13 residues. V lost 5 bases, J lost 3 bases, and 3 bases stayed unmatched. The germline CDR1 and CDR2 sequences are SGHVS and FQNEAQ. The CDR3 is CASSTGQGYEQYF. The CDR3 DNA reads TGTGCCAGCAGCACCGGACAGGGCTACGAGCAGTACTTC.

This clonotype was seen repeatedly, ten times or more. This chain connects TRBV10-3 to TRBJ2-7, with D perhaps matching TRBD1 (6 bases). Germline V CDR1 and CDR2: ENHRY, SYGVKD. Trimming removed 4 bases at V and 2 bases at J, with 15 bases between. The CDR3 is 15 amino acids. The CDR3: CAISGEGGFAYEQYF. CDR3 nucleotide sequence: TGTGCCATCAGTGGGGAAGGGGGTTTTGCCTACGAGCAGTACTTC.

The V call is TRBV10-3, the J call TRBJ2-7; D is possibly TRBD1 or TRBD2 (5 bases each). V was clipped by 10 bases and J by 4 bases, with 17 bases between them. This CDR3 is built from 13 residues. CDR1 is ENHRY and CDR2 is SYGVKD in the germline V gene. CDR3 DNA: TGTGCCAGCAGAGAGAGGGGATTATACGAGCAGTACTTC. This encodes CASRERGLYEQYF.

This chain connects TRBV24-1 to TRBJ2-5; 7 bases line up with TRBD1. The CDR3 is 14 amino acids. Germline CDR1 is KGHDR and CDR2 is SFDVKD. Germline trimming cut 3 bases from V and 2 bases from J; bases unmatched to any gene: 2. The CDR3 is CATSDTGVQETQYF. The CDR3 DNA sequence: TGTGCCACCAGTGATACAGGGGTACAAGAGACCCAGTACTTC.

This clonotype was seen at least ten times. The chain carries TRBV20-1 and TRBJ1-6; possibly TRBD1 for D (6 bases). CDR3 length: 13 amino acids. Germline V gives CDR1 DFQATT, CDR2 SNEGSKA (reference sequence). V was shortened by 4 bases and J by 7 bases, with 11 bases between the two germline ends. In nucleotides, the CDR3 is TGCAGTGCTAACAGGGATCAGAATTCACCCCTCCACTTT. Translated: CSANRDQNSPLHF.

Turning to this clonotype: Since a much larger clone is just one base distant, this may be a read error. The chain links TRBV10-3 to TRBJ1-2, with D hard to call. Germline V gene sequence: CDR1 ENHRY, CDR2 SYGVKD. The CDR3 covers 16 residues. CDR3 in amino acids: CAIGESVGAENYGYTF. The CDR3 DNA follows: TGTGCCATCGGTGAGTCGGTGGGTGCAGAGAACTATGGCTACACCTTC.

This rearrangement joins TRBV10-3 to TRBJ1-1; tentatively, D is TRBD1 (5 bases). This CDR3 has 15 residues. Trimming removed 10 bases from V and 3 bases from J, with 21 bases in between. In germline, CDR1 is ENHRY, CDR2 SYGVKD. This CDR3 reads CATATIAGVDTEAFF. The CDR3 coding sequence is TGTGCCACTGCGACTATTGCGGGGGTAGACACTGAAGCTTTCTTT.

This clonotype was recorded many times. The V and J genes are TRBV2 and TRBJ1-5; D is possibly TRBD1 (5 bases). Trimming took off 4 bases at V and 13 bases at J, with 14 bases between the two ends. The CDR3 consists of 12 residues. Germline-derived CDR1 and CDR2 are SNHLY and FYNNEI. This chain's CDR3 is CASSAGLEGQHF. The CDR3 DNA sequence: TGTGCCAGCAGTGCGGGTTTAGAGGGGCAGCATTTT.

The sample holds a few counts of this clonotype. The chain uses TRBV7-2 and TRBJ2-5; 11 positions agree with TRBD2. J gave up 3 bases and V 4 bases, and 7 bases lay outside the gene matches. Germline CDR1 reads SGHTA; CDR2 reads FQGNSA. The CDR3 is made up of 16 amino acids. CDR3 DNA: TGTGCCAGCAGCTCGCCTAAGGGACTAGCGGAAGAGACCCAGTACTTC. Translated: CASSSPKGLAEETQYF.

V gene TRBV7-2 combines with J gene TRBJ1-1; maybe TRBD1 (6 bases). V was clipped by 5 bases and J by 3 bases, with 10 bases between them. The CDR3 extends over 13 amino acids. Looked up from germline, CDR1 is SGHTA and CDR2 is FQGNSA. CDR3 nucleotide sequence: TGTGCCAGCAGCACGCCAGGGGACACTGAAGCTTTCTTT. Protein: CASSTPGDTEAFF.

This clonotype was observed a few times. This likely comes from a read error, as the CDR3 has no conserved phenylalanine or tryptophan at its end. The DNA is left out, because the CDR3 cannot be placed on it with certainty; the CDR3 is given as TCRdb lists it. The CDR3 protein is CASSLGLAGDNEI. The chain couples TRBV7-3 to TRBJ2-5; the table's D call, TRBD2, was not checked against the DNA. 13 amino acids form the CDR3, both terminal residues included. From germline, CDR1 is SGHTA and CDR2 FQGTGA.

V gene TRBV20-1 combines with J gene TRBJ2-5; D may be TRBD2 (5 bases). The CDR3 spans 11 residues. Trimming took 4 bases from V and 3 from J, leaving 6 bases between them. Germline assignment: CDR1 DFQATT and CDR2 SNEGSKA (reference sequence). Here the CDR3 DNA reads TGCAGTGCTAAGGGAGAAGAGACCCAGTACTTC. This translates into CSAKGEETQYF.

The table lists this clonotype with a count of one. V gene TRBV6-5 combines with J gene TRBJ1-1; D is perhaps TRBD1 (5 bases). In germline, CDR1 is MNHEY, CDR2 SVGAGI. CDR3 length: 16 residues. Trimming stripped 4 bases from V and 1 base from J, with 16 bases between. The DNA for the CDR3 is TGTGCCAGCAGTTTAGCGGTAGGGGTGAAGAACACTGAAGCTTTCTTT. Protein product: CASSLAVGVKNTEAFF.

The chain links TRBV2 to TRBJ2-5; 9 bases match TRBD1. Unmatched junction bases numbered 9, after V lost 6 bases and J lost 1 base. Per germline, CDR1 SNHLY and CDR2 FYNNEI. The length of the CDR3 is 16 residues. This CDR3 reads CASSDLTGGVQETQYF. The CDR3 coding sequence is TGTGCCAGCAGCGACTTGACAGGGGGGGTCCAAGAGACCCAGTACTTC.

A word on this clonotype: This may be a read error: a much more frequent sequence differs by one nucleotide. This chain links TRBV9 with TRBJ1-1; no definite D call. V gave up 5 bases and J gave up 3 bases, with 11 bases separating them. Germline-derived CDR1 and CDR2 are SGDLS and YYNGEE. The CDR3 runs to 13 residues. CDR3 loop: CASSAGGHTEAFF. The DNA of the CDR3 is TGTGCCAGCAGTGCAGGAGGGCACACTGAAGCTTTCTTT.

The V call is TRBV25-1, the J call TRBJ2-5; 9 bases agree with TRBD1. The CDR3 contains 14 residues. The trim removed 8 bases at V and 4 bases at J, leaving 8 bases unmatched. Germline V gene sequence: CDR1 MGHDK, CDR2 SYGVNS. The CDR3, as DNA: TGTGCCAGCCCGAACCCGACAGGGGGAGAGACCCAGTACTTC. Its protein product is CASPNPTGGETQYF.

CDR3 nucleotides: TGTGCCACCGGGATGGGGAGCCTCAGCACAGATACGCAGTATTTT. Its protein is CATGMGSLSTDTQYF. The V and J genes are TRBV24-1 and TRBJ2-3, with D possibly matching TRBD2 (5 bases). Trimming shortened V by 9 bases and J by 0 bases, and 15 bases separated the two germline ends. Germline V gene lookup returns CDR1 KGHDR and CDR2 SFDVKD. This CDR3 region has 15 residues.